This T cell receptor (beta chain) was obtained from a study of shared clonotypes between healthy human individuals (dated by TCRdb to the early 2020s). Concerning the study at large: The cohort included three men and a couple of women between 18 and 49 years of age. For each donor, three plates each were used for CD4 naive and CD4 memory, two plates were used for CD8 naive, and one plate was used for CD8 memory. To estimate repertoire size and how much clonotypes are shared between individuals, the study performed deep sequencing of blood TCR repertoires from roughly five healthy adults. Per donor, leukapheresis produced somewhere between about 0.85 and 9.5 billion PBMCs. To increase sequencing depth and limit assay-specific biases, TCR repertoire library preparation and sequencing were carried out by different laboratories using diverse techniques. On the study overall, not on this receptor specifically: Higher generation probabilities were observed for clonotypes shared by all four sorted-subset donors than for non-shared clonotypes. Sampling was limited to blood, and TCR repertoires in tissue likely differ from TCR repertoires in blood. Incomplete sequencing was indicated by rarefaction of sorted-subset datasets, despite the large sequencing depth. Naive subsets generally had larger estimated clonotype richness than memory subsets did. Based on pairwise subsampling, the degree of clonotype sharing among donors was expected to be affected by sequencing depth. When a handful of donors were compared, the shared fraction of clonotypes was around 5.1% for naive CD4, around 4% for naive CD8, 2% to 2.5% for memory CD4, and 0.35% to 0.4% for memory CD8. Because the study included a small number of donors, the genetic and exposure-history diversity represented was limited.

The CDR3 runs 15 amino acids, cysteine and phenylalanine included. The sequence is cut down to CDR3 DNA, 45 bases in frame from base 1. V sheds 1 base and J sheds 7 bases, leaving 17 bases between their ends. The germline V gene provides CDR1 MNHNS and CDR2 SASEGT. Of note for this clone: Its binding antigen is unknown. No much larger clone exists at a distance of one base, and base qualities are not known.

The donors were healthy, HIV-negative adults with no recently reported acute infections or vaccinations. Every donor was a Caucasian adult residing in Nashville, Tennessee, USA. Magnetic negative selection was used to enrich CD4+ T cells, after which naive cells were positively selected on CD45RA and the negative fraction became the memory subset. After blood collection by leukapheresis, PBMCs were isolated using Ficoll-Histopaque density gradient centrifugation and then cryopreserved in the vapor phase of liquid nitrogen. Analytical flow cytometry was used to check the purity and quantity of each magnetically sorted T cell population. Genomic DNA was isolated from each sorted fraction and quantified by UV absorbance on a Nanodrop 2000c. TCR CDR3 regions were amplified from genomic DNA by multiplex PCR using the deep immunoSEQ assay. For each cell subset, the extracted genomic DNA was distributed evenly across all wells of several immunoSEQ 96-well plates, and each plate served as one replicate. Each replicate PCR for sorted subsets received around 200 ng genomic DNA, equal to 30,000 or so T cell genomes. Purified libraries were measured with a Qubit 3.0 fluorometer, size-checked on a Bioanalyzer 2100, and measured again with the KAPA Library Quantification kit. Every immunoSEQ 96-well plate was sequenced on a separate single-read 150-cycle Illumina NextSeq 550 flow cell. The paper's data handling went like this. Because only junctional sequences without quality scores were contained in the immunoSEQ output, filtering matching that applied to full-length reads could not be performed. Sequences were annotated with PyIR, a Python wrapper for IgBLAST v1.9, and V/J genes and CDR3 were assigned using IMGT germline references. Any read was removed if the V/J assignment was weak (E-value above 1e-6), the CDR3 was missing, or the read contained stop codons, out-of-frame junctions, or ambiguous translated residues. V3J clonotypes were defined by identical inferred V gene, J gene, and CDR3 amino acid sequence. The percentage overlap between two repertoires was calculated by dividing the number of shared unique clonotypes by the size of the smaller repertoire. Repertoire richness was assessed with RTK rarefaction, the Chao1 estimator, and Recon v2.1 estimates of unobserved clonotypes. Generation probabilities were computed with OLGA for all TCRbeta clonotypes obtained by the gDNA method from a handful of donors. Here the immuneACCESS table is served through TCRdb, limited to in-frame sequences with V and J called. Missing clones are a known gap in these copies; in checked studies unresolved V genes cover under half, and the rest lacks a known reason. The V and J calls and the clone size are those of that table, but D and trimming were determined from the DNA. For this sample the table gives nearly 1 million clones, of which approximately 80% were detected only once. Of the sample, around 1.4% falls within the top ten clones.

This sequence was found in a man aged 18-30 years in good health. The sequenced sample was memory CD4+ T cells sorted from blood. The cell subset or site label of this sample denotes: CD45RA-negative fraction. Rearrangement joined TRBV6-1 to TRBJ2-7; 6 matching bases give a weak D call of TRBD2. This receptor has the CDR3 CASSEEGRFPHEQYF. The DNA is as follows: TGTGCCAGCAGTGAAGAGGGGAGGTTCCCCCATGAGCAGTACTTC.